This T cell receptor (beta chain) was retrieved from a study of technical replicates of blood from several donors. Measured with immunoSEQ multiplex PCR; TCRdb has only the in-frame clones, and not every one. The table records 74,000 or so clones, 80% to 95% of them present only once. This CDR3 contains 18 residues. V trimming: 1 base; J trimming: 4 bases; junction bases outside the gene matches: 16. The germline gives CDR1 SGHAT, CDR2 FQNNGV. The specimen sequenced was T cells isolated from PBMCs. This sequence was found in a human donor in good health. The chain joins TRBV11-2 to TRBJ2-7, with 7 positions matching TRBD2. The CDR3 nucleotides are TGTGCCAGCAGCTTAGTAATGGGATTTAGCGGGCAATCTTACGAGCAGTACTTC. This gives the protein CASSLVMGFSGQSYEQYF.